The source of this T cell receptor (beta chain) is a study of blood T cell repertoires in COVID-19. Looking at the study overall: Donors in the United States, Italy and Spain gave samples during acute or convalescent COVID-19.

CDR3 size: 13 residues. V gave up 9 bases and J gave up 4 bases, with 9 bases separating them. The germline V gene has CDR1 KGHDR and CDR2 SFDVKD. Data came from immunoSEQ multiplex PCR; TCRdb stores just in-frame clones and leaves some out. This sample has 250,000 to 350,000 clones, with 86% found just once. The TCR originated in a woman aged 25 to 45 with active or convalescent COVID-19. Sequencing used peripheral blood. The chain carries TRBV24-1 and TRBJ2-6; tentatively, D is TRBD2 (5 bases). CDR3 in amino acids: CATARGGANVLTF. The CDR3 nucleotides are TGTGCCACCGCCAGAGGGGGGGCCAACGTCCTGACTTTC.